The present entry profiles one T cell receptor beta chain with its context. In the original workflow: Estimated nucleated cell counts came from reference gene primer amplification. Some clones are missing from TCRdb's copy, which holds only in-frame ones; the method was immunoSEQ multiplex PCR. That table supplies the V and J calls and clone size; D and trimming were determined from the DNA. The sample yields about 160,000 clones, about 86% seen once. This CDR3 region has 14 residues. Trimming pared 0 bases from V and 4 bases from J, leaving 7 bases between. Germline lookup yields CDR1 SGDLS and CDR2 YYNGEE. This sample was included in a study of blood T cell repertoires in COVID-19. Turning to the study itself: The samples span acute and convalescent COVID-19 from the United States, Italy and Spain. Nucleic acid was either cDNA or gDNA, and it came from T cells, B-cell-depleted T cells, or PBMCs.

The clonotype originates from a woman older than 75 with acute or convalescent COVID-19. The material sequenced was peripheral blood. The rearrangement uses TRBV9 and TRBJ1-4; D is possibly TRBD1 (5 bases). The CDR3 nucleotides read TGTGCCAGCAGCGTAGGGACACATAATGAAAAACTGTTTTTT. This sequence encodes CASSVGTHNEKLFF.